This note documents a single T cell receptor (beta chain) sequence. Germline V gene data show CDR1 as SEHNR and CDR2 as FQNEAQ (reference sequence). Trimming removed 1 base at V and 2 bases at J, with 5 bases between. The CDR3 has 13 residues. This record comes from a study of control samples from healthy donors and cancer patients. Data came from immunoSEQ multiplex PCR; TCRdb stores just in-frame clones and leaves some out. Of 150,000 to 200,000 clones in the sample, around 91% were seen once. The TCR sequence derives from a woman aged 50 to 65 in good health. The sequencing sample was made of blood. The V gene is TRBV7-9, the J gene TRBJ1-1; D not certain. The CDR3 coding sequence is TGTGCCAGCAGCTTAGGTCGAAACACTGAAGCTTTCTTT. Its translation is CASSLGRNTEAFF.